This T cell receptor (beta chain) was sequenced for a study of memory CD4+ T cells and cytomegalovirus serostatus. On the study more broadly: Of the healthy Belgian adults, several were CMV seropositive and 20 to 30 seronegative.

The authors' processing: Out-of-frame sequences were removed, leaving about 2.2 million distinct TCRbeta sequences. The method was immunoSEQ multiplex PCR; TCRdb's version includes in-frame clones alone and lacks a portion of them. V, J and clone size are taken as reported in that table, and D and trimming were inferred from the DNA itself. The table lists around 45,000 clones, 76% of them singletons. Germline V gives CDR1 SGHNT, CDR2 YYREEE (reference sequence). There are 14 residues in the CDR3. V shed 0 bases and J shed 2 bases, with 8 bases lying between them. Single viable CD3+CD4+CD8-CD45RO+ cells were sorted as the memory CD4+ T cells. Study-level results: Of approximately 160 reported CMV TCRbeta sequences, 67 were found in memory CD4+ repertoires.

The table lists this clone with many counts. Its antigen remains unknown. This clonotype originated in an adult in good health and CMV-seronegative. The source material was memory CD4+ T cells from blood. This chain connects TRBV5-4 to TRBJ1-2, with a weak D call TRBD1 (5 bases). For the CDR3, the DNA is TGTGCCAGCAGCTTGGGGGGACGGAACTATGGCTACACCTTC. It yields the protein CASSLGGRNYGYTF.